This TCR beta chain is drawn from a study of T-cell reconstitution after alpha-beta-depleted transplantation in children. Overall study results and limits: T cells produced anew were the main source of T-cell counts and diversity one year after transplant. Recipient T cells and thymic progenitors that survived were the source of the high TCRbeta diversity seen at day 60 in some patients.

This clonotype has only a few counts. The antigen remains unidentified. V lost 6 bases and J 5 bases, leaving 20 bases between the germline ends. The CDR3 covers 16 residues. Preparation of the TCRbeta library was carried out with unique molecular identifiers. TCRdb reanalysed the PCR reads using MiXCR and keeps one entry per CDR3 protein. The table records over 150,000 distinct CDR3 sequences, approximately 10% of them present only once. The genes are TRBV12-3 or TRBV12-4 and TRBJ2-1; D may be TRBD2 (6 bases). The receptor was derived from a boy between 2 and 10 years old with acute myeloid leukemia, due to receive a stem cell transplant. The sequenced sample was PBMCs, obtained before TCRalphabeta/CD19-depleted stem cell transplant. DNA of the CDR3: TGTGCCAGCAGCCAAGGGGCTAGCGATCTAAACAATGAGCAGTTCTTC. This encodes CASSQGASDLNNEQFF.